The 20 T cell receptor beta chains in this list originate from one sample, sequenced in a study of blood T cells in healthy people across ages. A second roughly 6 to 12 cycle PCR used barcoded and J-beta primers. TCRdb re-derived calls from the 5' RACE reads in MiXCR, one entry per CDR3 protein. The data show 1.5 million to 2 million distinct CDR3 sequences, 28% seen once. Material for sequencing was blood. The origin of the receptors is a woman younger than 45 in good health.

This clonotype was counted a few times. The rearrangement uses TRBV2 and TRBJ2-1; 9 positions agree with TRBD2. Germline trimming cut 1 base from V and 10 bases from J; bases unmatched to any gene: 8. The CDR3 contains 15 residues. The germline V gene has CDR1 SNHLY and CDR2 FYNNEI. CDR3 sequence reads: CASSEESSGISEQFF. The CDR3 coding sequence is TGTGCCAGCAGTGAAGAGTCTAGCGGGATCTCCGAGCAGTTCTTC.

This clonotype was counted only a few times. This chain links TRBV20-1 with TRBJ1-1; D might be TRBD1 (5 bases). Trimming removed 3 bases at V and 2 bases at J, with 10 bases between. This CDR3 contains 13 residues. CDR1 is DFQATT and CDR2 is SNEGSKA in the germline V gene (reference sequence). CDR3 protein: CSASVRANTEAFF. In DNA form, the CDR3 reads TGCAGTGCTAGTGTCAGGGCTAACACTGAAGCTTTCTTT.

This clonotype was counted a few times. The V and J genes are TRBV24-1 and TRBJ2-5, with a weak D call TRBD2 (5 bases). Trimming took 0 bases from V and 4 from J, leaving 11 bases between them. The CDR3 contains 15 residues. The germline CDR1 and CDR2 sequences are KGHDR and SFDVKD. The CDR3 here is CATSDLYNEGETQYF. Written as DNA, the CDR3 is TGTGCCACCAGTGATTTGTATAACGAGGGAGAGACCCAGTACTTC.

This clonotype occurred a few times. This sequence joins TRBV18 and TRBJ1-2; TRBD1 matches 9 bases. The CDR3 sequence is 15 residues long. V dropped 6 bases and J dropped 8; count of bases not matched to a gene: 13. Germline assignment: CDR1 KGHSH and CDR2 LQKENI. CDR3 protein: CASSPWDREKEGYTF. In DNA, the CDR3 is TGTGCCAGCTCCCCCTGGGACAGGGAAAAGGAGGGCTACACCTTC.

CDR3 coding DNA: TGTGCCAGCAGTGAAGCCCCAGGCTGGTTAGCGGGGGCCTACAATGAGCAGTTCTTC. Its translation: CASSEAPGWLAGAYNEQFF. V usage is TRBV2 and J usage is TRBJ2-1; 9 nucleotides match TRBD2. Germline V gene lookup returns CDR1 SNHLY and CDR2 FYNNEI. After removal of 0 bases from V and 2 bases from J, the junction contained 11 bases not matched to a gene. The CDR3 contains 19 residues.

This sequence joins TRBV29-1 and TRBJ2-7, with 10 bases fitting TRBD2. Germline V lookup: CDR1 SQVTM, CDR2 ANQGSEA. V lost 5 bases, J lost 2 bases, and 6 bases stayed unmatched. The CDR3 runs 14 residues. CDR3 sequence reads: CSVSSGRSTYEQYF. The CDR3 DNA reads TGCAGCGTTTCTAGCGGGAGATCAACCTACGAGCAGTACTTC.

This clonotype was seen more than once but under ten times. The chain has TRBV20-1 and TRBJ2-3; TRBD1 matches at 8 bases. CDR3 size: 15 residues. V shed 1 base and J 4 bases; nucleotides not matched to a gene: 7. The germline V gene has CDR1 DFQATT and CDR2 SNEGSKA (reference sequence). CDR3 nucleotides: TGCAGTGCTAGAGTGTTCCAGGGGGCAGCAGATACGCAGTATTTT. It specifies CSARVFQGAADTQYF.

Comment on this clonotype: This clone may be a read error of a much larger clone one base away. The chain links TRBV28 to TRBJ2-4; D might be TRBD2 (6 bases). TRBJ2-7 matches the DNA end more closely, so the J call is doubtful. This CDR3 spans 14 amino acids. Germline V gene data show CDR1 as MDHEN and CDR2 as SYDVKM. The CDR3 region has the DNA TGTGCCAGCAGGCGGGTAGCGGAAGGTGACGAGCAGTACTTC. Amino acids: CASRRVAEGDEQYF.

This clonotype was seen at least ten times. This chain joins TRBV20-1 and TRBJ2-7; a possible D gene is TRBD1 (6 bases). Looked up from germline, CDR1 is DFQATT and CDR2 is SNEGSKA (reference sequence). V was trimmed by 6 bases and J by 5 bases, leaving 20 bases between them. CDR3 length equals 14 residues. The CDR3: CSAIFTGSPNEQYF. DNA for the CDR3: TGCAGTGCCATATTTACAGGGAGCCCCAACGAGCAGTACTTC.

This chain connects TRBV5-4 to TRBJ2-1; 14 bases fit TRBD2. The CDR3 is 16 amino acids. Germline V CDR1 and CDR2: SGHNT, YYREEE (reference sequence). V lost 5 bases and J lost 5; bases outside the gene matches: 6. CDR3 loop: CASSGTSGGVDNEQFF. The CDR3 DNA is TGTGCCAGCAGTGGGACTAGCGGGGGAGTGGACAATGAGCAGTTCTTC.

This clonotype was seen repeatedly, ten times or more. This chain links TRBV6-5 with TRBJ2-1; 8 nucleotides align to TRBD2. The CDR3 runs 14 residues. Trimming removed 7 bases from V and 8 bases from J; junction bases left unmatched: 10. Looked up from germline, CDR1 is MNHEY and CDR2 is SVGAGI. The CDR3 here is CASKAGGTGYEQFF. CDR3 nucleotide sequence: TGTGCCAGCAAGGCGGGAGGCACGGGGTATGAGCAGTTCTTC.

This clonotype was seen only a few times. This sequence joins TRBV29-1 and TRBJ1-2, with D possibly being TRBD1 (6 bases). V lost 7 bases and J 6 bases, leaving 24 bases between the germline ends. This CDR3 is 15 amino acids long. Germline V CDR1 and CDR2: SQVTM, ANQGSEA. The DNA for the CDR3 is TGCAGCGCCGAGGGTCGGGCAGGGGCGGGAGATGGCTACACCTTC. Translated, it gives CSAEGRAGAGDGYTF.

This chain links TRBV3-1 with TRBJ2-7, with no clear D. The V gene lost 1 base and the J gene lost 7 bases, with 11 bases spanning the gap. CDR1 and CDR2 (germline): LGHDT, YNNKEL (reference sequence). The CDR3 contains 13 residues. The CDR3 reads CASSQGRSWEQYF. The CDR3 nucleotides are TGTGCCAGCAGCCAAGGACGGTCTTGGGAGCAGTACTTC.

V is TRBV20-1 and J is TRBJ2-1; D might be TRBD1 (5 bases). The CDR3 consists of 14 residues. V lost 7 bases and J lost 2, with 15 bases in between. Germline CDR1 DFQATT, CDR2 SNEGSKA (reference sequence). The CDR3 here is CSGSRLGAYNEQFF. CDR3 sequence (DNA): TGCAGTGGTTCCAGGCTAGGGGCCTACAATGAGCAGTTCTTC.

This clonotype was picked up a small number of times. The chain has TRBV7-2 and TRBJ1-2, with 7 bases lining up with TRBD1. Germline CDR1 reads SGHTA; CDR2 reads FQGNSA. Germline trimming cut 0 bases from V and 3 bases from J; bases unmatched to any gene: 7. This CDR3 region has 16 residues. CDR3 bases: TGTGCCAGCAGCTTAGCTCGGGGCAGGGGGTACTATGGCTACACCTTC. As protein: CASSLARGRGYYGYTF.

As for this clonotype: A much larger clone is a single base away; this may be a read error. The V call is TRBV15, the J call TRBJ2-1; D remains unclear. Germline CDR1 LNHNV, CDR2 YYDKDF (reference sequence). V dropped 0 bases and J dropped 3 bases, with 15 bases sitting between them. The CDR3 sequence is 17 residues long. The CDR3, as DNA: TGTGCCACCAGCAGAGATTGCTCCTCTATCCTCTACAATGAGCAGTTCTTC. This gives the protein CATSRDCSSILYNEQFF.

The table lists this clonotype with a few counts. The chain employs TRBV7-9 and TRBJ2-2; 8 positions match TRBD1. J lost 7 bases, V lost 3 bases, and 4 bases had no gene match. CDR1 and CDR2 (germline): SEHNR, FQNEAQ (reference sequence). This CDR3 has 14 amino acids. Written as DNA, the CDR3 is TGTGCCAGCAGCTTGACAGGGGTGAACGGGGAGCTGTTTTTT. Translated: CASSLTGVNGELFF.

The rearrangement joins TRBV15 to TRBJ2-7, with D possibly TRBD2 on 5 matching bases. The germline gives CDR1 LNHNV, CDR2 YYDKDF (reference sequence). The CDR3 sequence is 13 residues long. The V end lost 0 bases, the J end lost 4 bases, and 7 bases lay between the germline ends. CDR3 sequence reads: CATSREGLYEQYF. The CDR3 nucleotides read TGTGCCACCAGCAGAGAAGGACTGTACGAGCAGTACTTC.

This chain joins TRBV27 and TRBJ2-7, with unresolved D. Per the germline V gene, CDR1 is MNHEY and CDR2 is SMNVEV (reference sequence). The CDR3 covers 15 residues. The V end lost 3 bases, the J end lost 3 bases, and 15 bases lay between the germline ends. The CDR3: CASSLVVGRDYEQYF. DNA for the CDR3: TGTGCCAGCAGTTTGGTAGTGGGCCGCGACTACGAGCAGTACTTC.

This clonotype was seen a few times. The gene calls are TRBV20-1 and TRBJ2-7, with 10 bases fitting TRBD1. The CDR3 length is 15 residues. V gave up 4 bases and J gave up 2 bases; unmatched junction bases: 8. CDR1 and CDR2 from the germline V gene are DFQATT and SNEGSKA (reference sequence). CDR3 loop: CSAKYGGQGTYEQYF. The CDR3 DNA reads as TGCAGTGCTAAATATGGGGGACAGGGGACCTACGAGCAGTACTTC.